This entry lists 5 T cell receptor beta chains sequenced from one sample in a study of blood T cell repertoires in COVID-19. Data came from immunoSEQ multiplex PCR; TCRdb stores just in-frame clones and leaves some out. This sample has around 60,000 clones, with about 75% found just once. Material: peripheral blood. The receptors stem from a human donor in a cohort sampled during active COVID-19.

V is TRBV19 and J is TRBJ2-7, with D possibly being TRBD1 (6 bases). V lost 6 bases and J 2 bases, leaving 14 bases between the germline ends. Germline lookup yields CDR1 LNHDA and CDR2 SQIVND (reference sequence). CDR3 length: 14 amino acids. CDR3 bases: TGTGCCAGTAGCGCCCAACAGGGTACCTACGAGCAGTACTTC. Translation gives CASSAQQGTYEQYF.

The rearrangement joins TRBV7-2 to TRBJ2-1, with a weak D call TRBD2 (5 bases). The germline V gene encodes CDR1 SGHTA and CDR2 FQGNSA. V lost 4 bases and J 8 bases, leaving 18 bases between the germline ends. This CDR3 is built from 15 residues. Here the CDR3 DNA reads TGTGCCAGCAGCTCTATACGGGCAACGAGGGATGAGCAGTTCTTC. The encoded protein is CASSSIRATRDEQFF.

The gene calls are TRBV9 and TRBJ2-3, with 8 bases aligning to TRBD2. V was pared by 0 bases and J by 2 bases, with 5 bases of the junction left unmatched. In germline, CDR1 is SGDLS, CDR2 YYNGEE. The CDR3 consists of 16 residues. The CDR3 DNA sequence: TGTGCCAGCAGCGTAGGGACTAGCAGCTACACAGATACGCAGTATTTT. Amino acid sequence: CASSVGTSSYTDTQYF.

This clone has more than one count but fewer than ten. In nucleotides, the CDR3 is TGCGCCAGCAGCCAAGCAGGAGCTAGCGGGAATGAGCAGTTCTTC. It translates to CASSQAGASGNEQFF. This chain links TRBV4-1 with TRBJ2-1, with 8 nucleotides matching TRBD2. Trimming cost V 1 base and J 7 bases; bases outside gene matches: 6. CDR3 length: 15 amino acids. Germline V gene lookup returns CDR1 MGHRA and CDR2 YSYEKL.

The V gene is TRBV30, the J gene TRBJ1-4; D possibly corresponds to TRBD1 (5 bases). V was trimmed by 1 base and J by 12 bases, leaving 15 bases between them. This CDR3 spans 13 amino acids. Germline V gives CDR1 GTSNPN, CDR2 SVGIG (reference sequence). Here the CDR3 DNA reads TGTGCCTGGAGTGACAGGCCCTCCCGCGAACTGTTTTTT. Amino acids: CAWSDRPSRELFF.